The clone carrying this T cell receptor (beta chain) was picked up many times. Its antigen remains unidentified. This sample is part of a study of CD8+CD57+ T cells in acquired aplastic anemia. For the study at large: Isolated CD4+ and CD8+ cells, once sorted, yielded DNA averaging around 3 ug. Overall study findings and caveats: Patients and controls shared nearly 30 CD8+ CDR3 sequences, highly expressed in patients.

Investigators profiled TCR beta VDJ and CDR3 from genomic DNA template. TCRdb re-analysed the reads in MiXCR, keeping a single row per CDR3 protein. The sample lists 250,000 or so distinct CDR3 sequences; approximately 50% were seen once. Germline lookup yields CDR1 DFQATT and CDR2 SNEGSKA (reference sequence). The J segment lost 4 bases and the V segment lost 0 bases, leaving 2 bases of the junction unmatched. There are 14 residues in the CDR3. Previously, flow cytometry had revealed CD8+CD57+ cell expansion in the patients chosen for sequencing. The sequenced sample was sorted CD4+, CD8+, or CD8+CD57+ T cells (not recorded which) from PBMCs. The chain carries TRBV20-1 and TRBJ2-1; 8 bases line up with TRBD2. This receptor was taken from a human donor with aplastic anemia. The CDR3 region is CSARDSSGYNEQFF. The CDR3 DNA reads as TGCAGTGCTAGAGATTCTAGCGGGTACAATGAGCAGTTCTTC.